Presented here are 17 T cell receptor beta chains from one specimen sequenced in a study of blood T cell repertoires in COVID-19. The method was immunoSEQ multiplex PCR; TCRdb's version includes in-frame clones alone and lacks a portion of them. The table shows about 210,000 clones, with about 91% occurring only once. Sequencing was performed on peripheral blood. These receptors were taken from a woman aged 40 to 50 with acute or convalescent COVID-19.

This chain uses TRBV9 with TRBJ2-5; 7 bases are shared with TRBD2. CDR3 length: 15 residues. J gave up 2 bases and V 2 bases, and 6 bases lay outside the gene matches. CDR1 is SGDLS, CDR2 YYNGEE, per germline. CDR3 nucleotide sequence: TGTGCCAGCAGCGTGGGGACTATGGCTCAAGAGACCCAGTACTTC. Translation gives CASSVGTMAQETQYF.

This chain uses TRBV19 with TRBJ1-5, with D unclear. The CDR3 is 13 residues long. CDR1 and CDR2 (germline): LNHDA, SQIVND (reference sequence). V was trimmed by 6 bases and J by 5 bases, leaving 11 bases between them. In DNA form, the CDR3 reads TGTGCCAGTAGCCGTTATATTCATCAGCCCCAGCATTTT. It translates to CASSRYIHQPQHF.

The CDR3 loop reads CASRATSAVLDTQYF. The CDR3 region has the DNA TGCGCCAGCAGAGCAACTAGCGCGGTACTAGATACGCAGTATTTT. The chain couples TRBV10-2 to TRBJ2-3; TRBD2 matches at 7 bases. There are 15 residues in the CDR3. Germline trimming cut 6 bases from V and 5 bases from J; bases unmatched to any gene: 11. Germline values: CDR1 WSHSY, CDR2 SAAADI.

The chain couples TRBV6-6 to TRBJ2-1; 7 nucleotides line up with TRBD1. Unmatched junction bases numbered 4, after V lost 3 bases and J lost 5 bases. Germline lookup yields CDR1 MNHNY and CDR2 SVGAGI (reference sequence). This CDR3 comprises 14 residues. In DNA, the CDR3 is TGTGCCAGCAGTTATTGGACAGGCCACAATGAGCAGTTCTTC. Protein sequence: CASSYWTGHNEQFF.

The rearrangement uses TRBV3-1 (or the pseudogene TRBV3-2) and TRBJ2-2; possible D gene TRBD2, 5 bases. The CDR3 loop spans 15 amino acids. The V gene's germline CDR1 is LGHDT and CDR2 YNNKEL (reference sequence). The V end lost 4 bases, the J end lost 8 bases, and 17 bases lay between the germline ends. The CDR3 sequence is CASSRNGLSGGELFF. The CDR3 region has the DNA TGTGCCAGCAGCCGAAACGGGCTTTCGGGGGGGGAGCTGTTTTTT.

The sample holds one count of this clone. In DNA, the CDR3 is TGCGCCAGCAGCCAAGTTTACGGGGAGACCCAGTACTTC. This gives the protein CASSQVYGETQYF. The chain uses TRBV4-1 and TRBJ2-5; D unresolved. Per the germline V gene, CDR1 is MGHRA and CDR2 is YSYEKL. Between the trimmed V and J ends, which lost 1 base and 5 bases, there was a span of 8 bases. CDR3 length equals 13 residues.

The genes are TRBV5-4 and TRBJ1-2; D is uncertain. Germline values: CDR1 SGHNT, CDR2 YYREEE (reference sequence). V lost 4 bases, J lost 0 bases, and 16 bases lay in between. This CDR3 has 16 residues. DNA of the CDR3: TGTGCCAGCAGCCCCCTAGAGCCGCTAGCTAACTATGGCTACACCTTC. It yields the protein CASSPLEPLANYGYTF.

V and J are TRBV6-4 and TRBJ2-7; the match to TRBD2 covers 9 bases. Per germline, CDR1 MRHNA and CDR2 SNTAGT. The CDR3 runs to 18 residues. The trim removed 3 bases at V and 3 bases at J, leaving 15 bases unmatched. The CDR3: CASSECISSGEFIYEQYV. CDR3 DNA sequence: TGTGCCAGCAGTGAGTGTATTTCTAGCGGGGAGTTCATCTACGAGCAGTACGTC.

The chain links TRBV3-1 (or the pseudogene TRBV3-2) to TRBJ2-2, with TRBD1 as a possible D gene (6 bases). Germline-derived CDR1 and CDR2 are LGHDT and YNNKEL (reference sequence). The CDR3 spans 14 residues. V lost 1 base and J 4 bases, leaving 7 bases between the germline ends. This CDR3 reads CASSQGGGTGELFF. CDR3 DNA sequence: TGTGCCAGCAGCCAAGGAGGGGGCACCGGGGAGCTGTTTTTT.

The chain is built from TRBV11-1 and TRBJ2-6; no definite D call. Germline assignment: CDR1 SGHAT and CDR2 FQDESV (reference sequence). The length of the CDR3 is 15 residues. V was trimmed by 2 bases and J by 1 base, leaving 6 bases between them. CDR3: CASSLIVSGANVLTF. The CDR3 DNA reads TGTGCCAGCAGCTTAATAGTATCTGGGGCCAACGTCCTGACTTTC.

The genes are TRBV6-5 and TRBJ2-3, with a possible D match to TRBD2 (5 bases). V was clipped by 1 base and J by 5 bases, with 10 bases between them. Germline values: CDR1 MNHEY, CDR2 SVGAGI. This CDR3 has 14 residues. This CDR3 is CASSYLLGRDTQYF. CDR3 DNA sequence: TGTGCCAGCAGTTACTTACTGGGGAGAGATACGCAGTATTTT.

The genes are TRBV19 and TRBJ1-2, with D perhaps TRBD1 (6 bases). The germline CDR1 and CDR2 sequences are LNHDA and SQIVND (reference sequence). Trimming stripped 3 bases from V and 3 bases from J, with 8 bases between. There are 13 residues in the CDR3. CDR3 protein: CASSIPGDYGYTF. The CDR3 nucleotides read TGTGCCAGTAGTATTCCAGGGGACTATGGCTACACCTTC.

The chain combines TRBV30 with TRBJ2-7; D may be TRBD1 (6 bases). V lost 3 bases and J lost 9, with 18 bases in between. CDR3 length equals 13 residues. In germline, CDR1 is GTSNPN, CDR2 SVGIG (reference sequence). CDR3 nucleotide sequence: TGTGCCTGGAGGACAGGTGGGGTATGTACGCAGTACGTC. Translation gives CAWRTGGVCTQYV.

This chain joins TRBV4-1 and TRBJ1-5; D might be TRBD1 (6 bases). The germline CDR1 and CDR2 sequences are MGHRA and YSYEKL. This CDR3 is 15 amino acids long. Trimming removed 4 bases at V and 7 bases at J, with 17 bases between. The CDR3 is CASSRTGTNYQPQHF. The CDR3 nucleotides are TGCGCCAGCAGCCGCACCGGGACAAATTACCAGCCCCAGCATTTT.

The chain carries TRBV3-1 (or the pseudogene TRBV3-2) and TRBJ2-1; D is ambiguous. This CDR3 is built from 15 residues. CDR1 is LGHDT and CDR2 is YNNKEL in the germline V gene (reference sequence). V was clipped by 2 bases and J by 3 bases, with 11 bases between them. CDR3 sequence: CASSQQLTVYNEQFF. The CDR3 DNA reads as TGTGCCAGCAGCCAACAACTAACCGTCTACAATGAGCAGTTCTTC.

The rearrangement joins TRBV7-8 to TRBJ1-4; 7 nucleotides line up with TRBD1. V dropped 2 bases and J dropped 2; count of bases not matched to a gene: 2. CDR3 size: 15 residues. CDR1 SGHVS and CDR2 FQNEAQ come from the germline V gene. The CDR3 DNA sequence: TGTGCCAGCAGCTTATCGACAGGGACTAATGAAAAACTGTTTTTT. It specifies CASSLSTGTNEKLFF. The full variable domain, completed using reference TRBV7-8 and TRBJ1-4, is GAGVSQSPRYKVAKRGQDVALRCDPISGHVSLFWYQQALGQGPEFLTYFQNEAQLDKSGLPSDRFFAERPEGSVSTLKIQRTQQEDSAVYLCASSLSTGTNEKLFFGSGTQLSVL.

V gene TRBV6-9 combines with J gene TRBJ1-2; 10 nucleotides agree with TRBD1. Germline V lookup: CDR1 MNHGY, CDR2 SVAAGI. V lost 3 bases to trimming and J lost 7 bases; unmatched junction nucleotides: 5. There are 14 residues in the CDR3. The CDR3 loop reads CASSYDGTGAGYTF. The CDR3, as DNA: TGTGCCAGCAGTTACGACGGGACAGGGGCTGGCTACACCTTC.